This TCR beta chain appears in the sequencing data of a study of T cell responses to AZD1222 COVID-19 vaccine. Study-wide results and limits: Recipients of two AZD1222 doses showed rising Spike-specific TCR breadth and depth.

Of note for this clone: Its matching antigen is unknown.

Measured with immunoSEQ multiplex PCR; TCRdb has only the in-frame clones, and not every one. The sample consists of roughly 100,000 clones, approximately 92% of them appearing once. CDR1 is KGHDR and CDR2 is SFDVKD in the germline V gene. Trimming cost V 0 bases and J 0 bases, with 8 bases left between them. The CDR3 consists of 16 residues. The sequence came from an adult who received the AZD1222 COVID-19 vaccine. The source material was peripheral blood, sampled 28 days after the second AZD1222 dose. The chain recombines TRBV24-1 with TRBJ2-1; tentatively, D is TRBD1 or TRBD2 (5 bases each). CDR3 nucleotide sequence: TGTGCCACCAGTGATTTGGAGGGGAACTCCTACAATGAGCAGTTCTTC. Its protein is CATSDLEGNSYNEQFF.